This TCR beta chain was retrieved from a study of OX40 agonist ivuxolimab in advanced cancers. Trimming took 5 bases from V and 4 from J, leaving 11 bases between them. The CDR3 contains 14 residues. Germline loops: CDR1 SGHTA, CDR2 FQGNSA. The method was immunoSEQ multiplex PCR; TCRdb's version includes in-frame clones alone and lacks a portion of them. The table records about 62,000 clones, around 85% of them present only once. This clone came up a few times. Here the sequenced sample was CD4+ or CD8+ T cells sorted from blood, taken in a trial of the OX40 agonist ivuxolimab. The sequence derives from an adult with an advanced solid tumor such as melanoma, head and neck, liver or kidney cancer. The rearrangement joins TRBV7-2 to TRBJ2-2; perhaps TRBD2 as D (6 bases). The CDR3 DNA reads as TGTGCCAGCAGCCCCTCTAGCGCCACCGGGGAGCTGTTTTTT. Its protein product is CASSPSSATGELFF. Full variable domain (rest looked up from reference TRBV7-2 and TRBJ2-2): GAGVSQSPSNKVTEKGKDVELRCDPISGHTALYWYRQSLGQGLEFLIYFQGNSAPDKSGLPSDRFSAERTGGSVSTLTIQRTQQEDSAVYLCASSPSSATGELFFGEGSRLTVL.